The 10 T cell receptor beta chains presented below share a single source sample, sequenced in a study of blood T cell repertoires in COVID-19. The method was immunoSEQ multiplex PCR; TCRdb's version includes in-frame clones alone and lacks a portion of them. The top ten hold about 13% of the sample, which has a few hundred thousand clones, approximately 80% seen once. The sample comprised peripheral blood. All receptors derive from a human donor in a cohort sampled during active COVID-19.

The J gene is TRBJ1-4, the V gene TRBV6-5; 8 nucleotides agree with TRBD1. V shed 0 bases and J 3 bases; nucleotides not matched to a gene: 3. This CDR3 has 16 residues. CDR1 and CDR2 from the germline V gene are MNHEY and SVGAGI. CDR3 in amino acids: CASSYSTGAANEKLFF. The DNA of the CDR3 is TGTGCCAGCAGTTACTCGACAGGGGCCGCTAATGAAAAACTGTTTTTT.

The chain joins TRBV27 to TRBJ2-1, with 9 bases aligning to TRBD2. The J segment lost 5 bases and the V segment lost 6 bases, leaving 14 bases of the junction unmatched. The CDR3 runs to 17 residues. CDR1 MNHEY and CDR2 SMNVEV come from the germline V gene (reference sequence). In DNA, the CDR3 is TGTGCCAGCAGCCGTCTTGCCGGGACTAGCCTCAACAATGAGCAGTTCTTC. Protein sequence: CASSRLAGTSLNNEQFF.

The J gene is TRBJ1-3, the V gene TRBV28; possible D gene TRBD1, 5 bases. Trimming shortened V by 5 bases and J by 4 bases, and 18 bases separated the two germline ends. The germline V gene encodes CDR1 MDHEN and CDR2 SYDVKM. This CDR3 is built from 16 residues. The CDR3 coding sequence is TGTGCCAGCAGTCCCGGGCCCCCTGGGGCGGGAAACACCATATATTTT. Amino acid sequence: CASSPGPPGAGNTIYF. Full variable domain (outside the CDR3, taken from reference TRBV28 and TRBJ1-3): DVKVTQSSRYLVKRTGEKVFLECVQDMDHENMFWYRQDPGLGLRLIYFSYDVKMKEKGDIPEGYSVSREKKERFSLILESASTNQTSMYLCASSPGPPGAGNTIYFGEGSWLTVV.

This clone was picked up many times. V is TRBV29-1 and J is TRBJ2-6, with TRBD2 matching 13 bases. V shed 6 bases, J shed 0 bases, and the junction held 2 bases outside the gene matches. Germline CDR1 SQVTM, CDR2 ANQGSEA. The CDR3 has 16 residues. Here the CDR3 reads CSVWTSGSSGANVLTF. CDR3 in DNA: TGCAGCGTCTGGACTAGCGGGAGCTCTGGGGCCAACGTCCTGACTTTC.

The chain combines TRBV29-1 with TRBJ2-3; maybe TRBD1 (6 bases). The CDR3 loop spans 14 amino acids. In germline, CDR1 is SQVTM, CDR2 ANQGSEA. Deletions cut 0 bases from V and 4 bases from J, with 11 bases between. The CDR3 reads CSVEDRGLSDTQYF. In DNA, the CDR3 is TGCAGCGTTGAAGACAGGGGATTGTCAGATACGCAGTATTTT.

With regard to this clone: At one end the junction does not follow the germline gene, possibly because of a read error. The chain employs TRBV28 and TRBJ2-7; 7 positions match TRBD2. This CDR3 region has 13 residues. Germline V gene data show CDR1 as MDHEN and CDR2 as SYDVKM. The CDR3, as DNA: TGTGCCAGCAGTTTATATCATGGGAGGGCGGCGGGCTTC. It yields the protein CASSLYHGRAAGF.

This chain uses TRBV27 with TRBJ2-6; possibly TRBD1 for D (5 bases). V shed 6 bases and J shed 1 base, with 13 bases lying between them. CDR3 size: 16 residues. CDR1 and CDR2 from the germline V gene are MNHEY and SMNVEV (reference sequence). The DNA of the CDR3 is TGTGCCAGCAGCCCCATTAAGGGGTCTGGGGCCAACGTCCTGACTTTC. Translated, it gives CASSPIKGSGANVLTF.

This chain connects TRBV19 to TRBJ2-1; 10 bases are shared with TRBD2. This CDR3 has 13 residues. Germline V gene sequence: CDR1 LNHDA, CDR2 SQIVND (reference sequence). CDR3: CAGAEREGTEQFF. Written as DNA, the CDR3 is TGTGCGGGGGCGGAGCGGGAGGGCACTGAGCAGTTCTTC.

The chain links TRBV4-1 to TRBJ1-2, with D tentatively TRBD1 (6 bases). There are 15 residues in the CDR3. Germline CDR1 and CDR2: MGHRA and YSYEKL. V was clipped by 3 bases and J by 4 bases, with 15 bases between them. CDR3 sequence (DNA): TGCGCCAGCAGCCAGGTGGGGGGGGGCGGCTATGGCTACACCTTC. It yields the protein CASSQVGGGGYGYTF.

In its sample, this clone was seen once. The chain carries TRBV7-2 and TRBJ1-5; a possible D gene is TRBD1 (5 bases). Deletions cut 5 bases from V and 9 bases from J, with 17 bases between. This CDR3 is built from 14 residues. Germline V lookup: CDR1 SGHTA, CDR2 FQGNSA. The CDR3 sequence: CASSPDRALRPQHF. CDR3 in DNA: TGTGCCAGCAGCCCCGACAGAGCTTTGAGGCCCCAGCATTTT.